These 22 T cell receptor beta chains share one sample of origin, sequenced in a study of shared clonotypes between healthy human individuals. Sequenced by immunoSEQ multiplex PCR; TCRdb stores in-frame clones only, minus some. The sample lists millions of clones, just over 90% occurring once. The specimen sequenced was naive CD4+ T cells sorted from blood. Subset noted: CD45RA+ positively selected. These receptors all stem from a man younger than 35 in good health.

The V gene is TRBV10-3, the J gene TRBJ1-6, with a weak D call TRBD1 (6 bases). CDR1 is ENHRY, CDR2 SYGVKD, per germline. The V end lost 10 bases, the J end lost 7 bases, and 14 bases lay between the germline ends. The length of the CDR3 is 13 residues. The CDR3 DNA reads as TGTGCCACCTGGGACACTCCAAATTCACCCCTCCACTTT. This codes for CATWDTPNSPLHF.

This chain links TRBV4-1 with TRBJ2-5, with 10 positions matching TRBD2. The end of the DNA fits TRBJ2-7 better, so the J call may be wrong. Germline assignment: CDR1 MGHRA and CDR2 YSYEKL. The CDR3 has 16 amino acids. The CDR3 nucleotides read TGCGCCAGCAGCCAAAGGCTAGGACTAGCGGTTTACGAGCAGTACTTC. This translates into CASSQRLGLAVYEQYF.

The chain employs TRBV7-3 and TRBJ1-3; 9 bases are a match to TRBD1. Germline-derived CDR1 and CDR2 are SGHTA and FQGTGA. Losses at the gene ends were 4 bases for V and 2 bases for J; bases not matched to a gene: 3. The CDR3 spans 15 residues. CDR3 sequence (DNA): TGTGCCAGCAGCTCACAGGGGGCAGCTGGAAACACCATATATTTT. Protein product: CASSSQGAAGNTIYF.

The chain joins TRBV4-1 to TRBJ1-3; the match to TRBD1 covers 9 bases. Germline V gene lookup returns CDR1 MGHRA and CDR2 YSYEKL. The CDR3 has 18 amino acids. V dropped 2 bases and J dropped 3; count of bases not matched to a gene: 11. CDR3 nucleotide sequence: TGCGCCAGCAGCCAAAAGGATTCCGGGACAGGGTTTGGAAACACCATATATTTT. This encodes CASSQKDSGTGFGNTIYF.

This CDR3 is CASSLPGGFTYEQYF. The CDR3 DNA is TGTGCCAGCAGCTTGCCGGGGGGCTTTACCTACGAGCAGTACTTC. The chain employs TRBV5-8 and TRBJ2-7; weak D call: TRBD2 (7 bases). The CDR3 consists of 15 residues. Germline CDR1 is SGHTS and CDR2 is YDEGEE. V lost 1 base to trimming and J lost 2 bases, with 13 bases between them.

The chain couples TRBV7-2 to TRBJ2-1, with TRBD2 as a possible D gene (6 bases). The CDR3 spans 15 residues. The germline CDR1 and CDR2 sequences are SGHTA and FQGNSA. V was pared by 6 bases and J by 1 base, with 13 bases between. In nucleotides, the CDR3 is TGTGCCAGCAGGCCCGGGGGAGGTTCCTACAATGAGCAGTTCTTC. It is translated as CASRPGGGSYNEQFF.

The chain has TRBV2 and TRBJ1-2; the match to TRBD1 covers 9 bases. Unmatched junction bases numbered 7, after V lost 6 bases and J lost 8 bases. Germline V CDR1 and CDR2: SNHLY, FYNNEI. This CDR3 contains 13 residues. DNA for the CDR3: TGTGCCAGCAGGGAGACAGGGGGGTCAGGCTACACCTTC. Translating it yields CASRETGGSGYTF.

V usage is TRBV5-1 and J usage is TRBJ2-1; 12 bases match TRBD1. Losses at the gene ends were 7 bases for V and 9 bases for J; bases not matched to a gene: 8. The CDR3 length is 14 residues. Looked up from germline, CDR1 is SGHRS and CDR2 is YFSETQ. The CDR3 region has the DNA TGCGCCAGCTCCATAGGGACAGGGGGCCTTGAGCAGTTCTTC. Translated: CASSIGTGGLEQFF.

The chain joins TRBV4-1 to TRBJ1-2, with no clear D. The CDR3 loop spans 15 amino acids. The germline gives CDR1 MGHRA, CDR2 YSYEKL. Deletions cut 0 bases from V and 8 bases from J, with 16 bases between. CDR3 residues: CASSQEMARRYGYTF. In DNA form, the CDR3 reads TGCGCCAGCAGCCAAGAAATGGCCCGTAGGTACGGCTACACCTTC.

The chain employs TRBV4-2 and TRBJ1-5; D perhaps matches TRBD1 (5 bases). The CDR3 extends over 16 amino acids. V was shortened by 1 base and J by 4 bases, with 14 bases between the two germline ends. CDR1 and CDR2 from the germline V gene are LGHNA and YNFKEQ. CDR3 region: CASSQAGGSENQPQHF. The DNA of the CDR3 is TGTGCCAGCAGCCAAGCTGGGGGGTCGGAGAATCAGCCCCAGCATTTT.

The chain is built from TRBV19 and TRBJ2-7; D is unclear. Deletions cut 6 bases from V and 4 bases from J, with 19 bases between. CDR3 length: 15 amino acids. From germline, CDR1 is LNHDA and CDR2 SQIVND (reference sequence). The DNA of the CDR3 is TGTGCCAGTAGCCGGGTAGAGACTGGTGAATACGAGCAGTACTTC. Translation: CASSRVETGEYEQYF.

The chain uses TRBV30 and TRBJ1-5; D is perhaps TRBD1 (6 bases). Germline V lookup: CDR1 GTSNPN, CDR2 SVGIG (reference sequence). The CDR3 contains 14 residues. Trimming took 1 base from V and 3 from J, leaving 10 bases between them. CDR3 sequence: CAWSGQATNQPQHF. The CDR3 DNA reads as TGTGCCTGGAGTGGACAGGCTACCAATCAGCCCCAGCATTTT.

This clone was recorded a few times. The identical CDR3 is also encoded by other nucleotide sequences in the sample. The chain couples TRBV5-6 to TRBJ2-7; D unresolved. Trimming took off 3 bases at V and 3 bases at J, with 4 bases between the two ends. The CDR3 runs to 11 residues. Germline V lookup: CDR1 SGHDT, CDR2 YYEEEE. The CDR3 DNA is TGTGCCAGCAGCTCCCTCTACGAGCAGTACTTC. It codes for CASSSLYEQYF. Full variable domain (rest looked up from reference TRBV5-6 and TRBJ2-7): DAGVTQSPTHLIKTRGQQVTLRCSPKSGHDTVSWYQQALGQGPQFIFQYYEEEERQRGNFPDRFSGHQFPNYSSELNVNALLLGDSALYLCASSSLYEQYFGPGTRLTVT.

Points on this clone: A junction end diverges from the germline sequence, so it may reflect a read error. The V gene is TRBV5-6, the J gene TRBJ2-7, with 7 bases lining up with TRBD2. Per the germline V gene, CDR1 is SGHDT and CDR2 is YYEEEE. This CDR3 has 15 residues. The CDR3 bases are TGTGCCCGCAGCCCTTGGGGGGGGGTCTCCTACGAGCAGTACTTC. This codes for CARSPWGGVSYEQYF.

The CDR3 spells CAISENLGQGENGYTF. CDR3 nucleotide sequence: TGTGCCATCAGTGAGAATTTGGGACAGGGAGAGAATGGCTACACCTTC. The gene calls are TRBV10-3 and TRBJ1-2, with 9 bases lining up with TRBD1. The trim removed 2 bases at V and 6 bases at J, leaving 10 bases unmatched. Germline V CDR1 and CDR2: ENHRY, SYGVKD. The CDR3 is 16 amino acids.

This clone was observed once. J is TRBJ2-3 and V is TRBV6-5; weak D call: TRBD2 (5 bases). CDR1 MNHEY and CDR2 SVGAGI come from the germline V gene. Trimming took off 6 bases at V and 1 base at J, with 11 bases between the two ends. This CDR3 is built from 14 residues. The CDR3 here is CASRRRKGTDTQYF. The CDR3 DNA reads as TGTGCCAGCAGACGGAGGAAGGGCACAGATACGCAGTATTTT.

The gene calls are TRBV7-2 and TRBJ2-3, with D perhaps TRBD2 (5 bases). Per germline, CDR1 SGHTA and CDR2 FQGNSA. This CDR3 spans 15 amino acids. V lost 1 base to trimming and J lost 7 bases, with 15 bases between them. The CDR3 sequence is CASSLGRAAGNTQYF. The CDR3 region has the DNA TGTGCCAGCAGCTTAGGTCGGGCTGCCGGGAATACGCAGTATTTT.

Concerning this clone: In the same sample, other DNA sequences code for this CDR3. The rearrangement joins TRBV18 to TRBJ2-5, with D perhaps TRBD1 (6 bases). CDR3 length equals 13 residues. Trimming took 3 bases from V and 5 from J, leaving 10 bases between them. Germline V gene lookup returns CDR1 KGHSH and CDR2 LQKENI. The CDR3 is CASSPGTKETQYF. The CDR3 DNA follows: TGTGCCAGCTCACCCGGGACAAAGGAGACCCAGTACTTC.

The rearrangement links TRBV5-8 to TRBJ1-5; D not resolved. Germline V gene lookup returns CDR1 SGHTS and CDR2 YDEGEE. Trimming took off 2 bases at V and 1 base at J, with 19 bases between the two ends. This CDR3 region has 18 residues. The chain's CDR3 is CASSFMDATPGSNQPQHF. CDR3 nucleotides: TGTGCCAGCAGCTTCATGGATGCTACCCCGGGAAGCAATCAGCCCCAGCATTTT.

V is TRBV7-6 and J is TRBJ2-1, with D unclear. Trimming shortened V by 4 bases and J by 0 bases, and 10 bases separated the two germline ends. CDR1 is SGHVS, CDR2 FNYEAQ, per germline. There are 15 residues in the CDR3. The CDR3 DNA is TGTGCCAGCAGCTCAAGCGCGAGCTCCTACAATGAGCAGTTCTTC. As protein: CASSSSASSYNEQFF.

The chain carries TRBV6-1 and TRBJ1-2, with 10 bases identical to TRBD1. Looked up from germline, CDR1 is MNHNS and CDR2 is SASEGT. Unmatched junction bases numbered 3, after V lost 2 bases and J lost 3 bases. The CDR3 contains 15 residues. CDR3 sequence (DNA): TGTGCCAGCAGTGAAAGGACAGGGGGACACTATGGCTACACCTTC. Amino acid sequence: CASSERTGGHYGYTF.

The chain links TRBV19 to TRBJ1-4; D gene unclear. There are 16 residues in the CDR3. Germline V lookup: CDR1 LNHDA, CDR2 SQIVND (reference sequence). V was shortened by 1 base and J by 4 bases, with 13 bases between the two germline ends. The CDR3 loop reads CASSIAARPVNEKLFF. CDR3 nucleotides: TGTGCCAGTAGTATAGCGGCCCGTCCGGTTAATGAAAAACTGTTTTTT.